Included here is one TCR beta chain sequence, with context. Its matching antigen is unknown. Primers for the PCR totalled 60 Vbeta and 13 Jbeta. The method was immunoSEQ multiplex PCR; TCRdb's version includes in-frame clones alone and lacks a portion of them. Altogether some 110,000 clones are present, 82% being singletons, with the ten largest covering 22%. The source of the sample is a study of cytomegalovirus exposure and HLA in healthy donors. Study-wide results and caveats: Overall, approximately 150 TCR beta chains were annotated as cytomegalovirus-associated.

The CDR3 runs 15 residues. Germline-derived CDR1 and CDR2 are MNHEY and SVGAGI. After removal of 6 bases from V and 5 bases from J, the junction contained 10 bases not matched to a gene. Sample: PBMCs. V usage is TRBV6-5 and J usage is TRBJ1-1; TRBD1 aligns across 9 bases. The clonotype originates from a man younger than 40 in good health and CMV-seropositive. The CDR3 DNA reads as TGTGCCAGCAGCCGGGGGACAGGGTGGTTGACTGAAGCTTTCTTT. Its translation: CASSRGTGWLTEAFF.